This TCR beta chain stems from a study of CD4 T cells in relation to SARS-CoV-2 and coronaviruses (TCRdb year 2021). A note on the overall study: In the ViraFEST assay, PBMCs were cultured with antigen for about 9 days, after which TCR beta CDR3s were sequenced to identify clonal expansions specific to the antigen. The full convalescent cohort of over 10 patients had a median age of around 38 years, ranging from roughly 20 to 72 years. Of the approximately 12 convalescent patients, 8 were male and 4 were female, and two of the subjects were Hispanic. Shared crossreactive spike epitopes were mapped to their HLA restriction using patient-derived lymphoblastoid cell lines. The study assessed, at the TCR clonotype level, memory CD4+ T cell crossreactivity between SARS-CoV-2 and common cold coronavirus spike proteins. The Adaptive Biotechnologies TCR-sequencing kit was used for samples from a few pre-COVID donors and for the naive versus memory experiments, whereas the other data were Illumina-based. For other donors in the study, expansion assays were sequenced with a different, Illumina-based TCR-beta assay.

Germline trimming amounts to 4 bases on V and 10 bases on J, with 8 as the count of junction bases outside the gene matches. Via the germline V gene (reference sequence), CDR1 is MNHEY and CDR2 SMNVEV. The cysteine opens and the phenylalanine closes a CDR3 of 15 amino acids. Only the CDR3 portion is preserved as DNA: 45 bases, with reading frame beginning at the first base. Overall study results and their limits: Memory CD4+ clonotypes crossrecognizing SARS-CoV-2 and at least one common cold coronavirus spike were found in around 65% of donors. Since the crossreactivity analysis centred on spike protein, crossreactivity against other viral proteins was not assessed. No donor contributed both pre-pandemic and post-infection samples, which limited tracing the source of pre-existing responses. The study was limited by small numbers of patients and tested TCRs. Compared with monoreactive clones, crossreactive clones had significantly weaker SARS-CoV-2-driven expansion, a result consistent with antigenic imprinting. Naive versus memory sequencing indicated that memory recall responses, rather than primary responses primed during culture, are detected by the assay.

Notes on this clone: No cognate antigen has been identified for it. No much larger clone exists at a distance of one base, and base qualities are not known.

Naive and memory CD4+ T cells were separated from cryopreserved PBMCs through CD4 enrichment, which was followed by EasySep naive CD4+ T cell enrichment. Sorted naive or memory CD4+ T cells (around 9.6 x 10^4) were cultured 1:1 with T cell-depleted PBMCs and CEF peptides for approximately 9 days. Each peptide culture condition was generally run in triplicate replicate wells. Ficoll-Paque PLUS gradient centrifugation was used to isolate PBMCs from either whole blood or leukapheresis product. PBMCs were either cryopreserved at -140°C or used fresh in the expansion assay. The QIAamp Micro DNA Kit was used to extract genomic DNA from the CD4+ T cells. Survey-level immunoSEQ TCR-beta sequencing was performed on DNA from CEF-cultured naive and memory CD4+ T cells. In the authors' own workflow: Preprocessing removed nonproductive sequences and CDR3s not starting with C, not ending with F or W, or shorter than 7 amino acids. Antigen-specific clonotypes were called with the MANAFEST web app, based on expansion relative to reference and other culture wells. To be counted as positive, a clone had to show significant expansion compared with the reference culture, at an FDR below 0.05, in 2 of 3 replicate wells. To be called positive, a clone also had to show significant expansion compared with every other tandem well and an odds ratio greater than 5. Cultured and uncultured naive and memory CD4+ repertoires were searched for previously identified spike- and CEF-reactive CDR3s. Pairwise Levenshtein distance, computed with the stringdist R package after three terminal residues were trimmed from each end, was used as the measure of CDR3 homology. The table comes from immuneACCESS by way of TCRdb, which keeps in-frame sequences with V and J called. Part of the clones is missing from these tables; in studies checked, under half for an unresolved V gene and the rest for unknown reasons. The DNA was the basis for D and trimming; V, J and clone size are from that table. Present in this sample are 30,000 to 45,000 clones, just over 75% of which were seen just once. The ten largest make up roughly 2.8% of the sample.

The receptor chain draws on TRBV27 and TRBJ2-1, and 12 bases in between align with TRBD1. The sequencing input was memory CD4+ T cells from PBMCs, cultured in vitro. The label giving this sample's cell subset or site can be read as: memory (non-naive) CD4+ T cells. The receptor comes from an adult with COVID-19. CDR3 loop: CASSSPGQGAWEQFF. Here is the DNA: TGTGCCAGCAGTTCTCCGGGACAGGGGGCCTGGGAGCAGTTCTTC.